The 23 T cell receptor beta chains reported below all come from one sample, sequenced in a study of blood T cell repertoires in COVID-19. The table came from immunoSEQ multiplex PCR; TCRdb's copy has only in-frame clones and leaves some out. The data contain fewer than 200,000 clones, 80% to 90% of them singletons. Input material: PBMCs or T cells enriched from blood (not recorded which). The receptors derive from a woman in her forties or fifties in a cohort exposed to, infected with or recovered from COVID-19 (not recorded which).

The chain has TRBV29-1 and TRBJ2-3, with 8 bases lining up with TRBD1. Germline assignment: CDR1 SQVTM and CDR2 ANQGSEA. V shed 2 bases, J shed 6 bases, and the junction held 4 bases outside the gene matches. The CDR3 is 13 residues long. CDR3 bases: TGCAGCGTTGAAACAGGGGGAGGTGATACGCAGTATTTT. Its protein is CSVETGGGDTQYF.

The chain uses TRBV4-3 and TRBJ1-6, with a tentative D call TRBD1 (6 bases). The germline V gene encodes CDR1 LGHNA and CDR2 YSLEER. Trimming removed 3 bases at V and 5 bases at J, with 17 bases between. This CDR3 spans 17 amino acids. DNA for the CDR3: TGCGCCAGCAGCCAGGACAGACTAACATTAAATAATTCACCCCTCCACTTT. Translation: CASSQDRLTLNNSPLHF.

This chain links TRBV19 with TRBJ1-1; TRBD1 matches at 7 bases. The CDR3 totals 14 residues. Germline CDR1 reads LNHDA; CDR2 reads SQIVND (reference sequence). The J segment lost 3 bases and the V segment lost 10 bases, leaving 11 bases of the junction unmatched. CDR3 amino acids: CATLGGNTDTEAFF. The CDR3 bases are TGTGCCACCTTAGGGGGCAACACCGACACTGAAGCTTTCTTT.

This CDR3 reads CATSDSSAVAYNEQFF. The CDR3 bases are TGTGCCACCAGTGATTCTAGTGCCGTTGCCTACAATGAGCAGTTCTTC. This chain connects TRBV24-1 to TRBJ2-1; D gene unclear. The ends were cut back, 2 bases at V and 2 bases at J, with 12 bases in the middle. CDR1 is KGHDR and CDR2 is SFDVKD in the germline V gene. The CDR3 covers 16 residues.

This clone appeared a few times. The chain links TRBV25-1 to TRBJ1-4; no definite D call. Trimming shortened V by 8 bases and J by 3 bases, and 19 bases separated the two germline ends. In germline, CDR1 is MGHDK, CDR2 SYGVNS. This CDR3 comprises 16 residues. This CDR3 reads CASSSRRSTPNEKLFF. CDR3 sequence (DNA): TGTGCCAGCTCGTCACGCCGGTCAACCCCTAATGAAAAACTGTTTTTT.

V and J are TRBV10-2 and TRBJ2-5; D not resolved. Deletions cut 5 bases from V and 4 bases from J, with 5 bases between. The CDR3 length is 11 residues. Germline CDR1 is WSHSY and CDR2 is SAAADI. The CDR3 protein is CASSHGETQYF. The CDR3 bases are TGCGCCAGCAGTCACGGAGAGACCCAGTACTTC.

This clone was seen once. The chain has TRBV7-3 and TRBJ2-5, with TRBD2 identical over 9 bases. CDR3 length: 13 amino acids. V lost 5 bases, J lost 4 bases, and 2 bases stayed unmatched. The germline V gene encodes CDR1 SGHTA and CDR2 FQGTGA. This chain's CDR3 is CASSPSGAETQYF. CDR3 nucleotides: TGTGCCAGCAGCCCTAGCGGGGCAGAGACCCAGTACTTC.

The V gene is TRBV28, the J gene TRBJ2-1; no reliable D call. V was clipped by 10 bases and J by 0 bases, with 10 bases between them. CDR1 MDHEN and CDR2 SYDVKM come from the germline V gene. The CDR3 length is 13 residues. This CDR3 reads CATHSGSYNEQFF. The CDR3, as DNA: TGTGCCACCCACAGTGGCTCCTACAATGAGCAGTTCTTC. Full variable domain (rest looked up from reference TRBV28 and TRBJ2-1): DVKVTQSSRYLVKRTGEKVFLECVQDMDHENMFWYRQDPGLGLRLIYFSYDVKMKEKGDIPEGYSVSREKKERFSLILESASTNQTSMYLCATHSGSYNEQFFGPGTRLTVL.

The chain carries TRBV7-8 and TRBJ2-5; 7 positions agree with TRBD1. V dropped 4 bases and J dropped 5; count of bases not matched to a gene: 10. Per the germline V gene, CDR1 is SGHVS and CDR2 is FQNEAQ. This CDR3 is built from 15 residues. The CDR3 bases are TGTGCCAGCAGCTCAATGACAGGGATCGGGGAGACCCAGTACTTC. Its protein is CASSSMTGIGETQYF.

The rearrangement joins TRBV6-5 to TRBJ2-3, with 10 bases aligning to TRBD1. CDR1 and CDR2 from the germline V gene are MNHEY and SVGAGI. V lost 7 bases, J lost 5 bases, and 6 bases stayed unmatched. The CDR3 sequence is 14 residues long. CDR3 amino acids: CASTKDRGLDTQYF. CDR3 sequence (DNA): TGTGCCAGCACTAAAGACAGGGGGCTAGATACGCAGTATTTT.

The J gene is TRBJ1-1, the V gene TRBV30, with TRBD1 identical over 8 bases. The CDR3 is 14 residues long. The trim removed 2 bases at V and 11 bases at J, leaving 13 bases unmatched. Germline V gives CDR1 GTSNPN, CDR2 SVGIG (reference sequence). The DNA of the CDR3 is TGTGCCTGGAGTTCGGACAGGGCGGGGGAAGGGGCTTTCTTT. Translated, it gives CAWSSDRAGEGAFF.

In its sample, this clone was seen many times. The chain links TRBV2 to TRBJ2-4, with 10 bases that match TRBD1. The CDR3 is made up of 18 amino acids. Germline CDR1 SNHLY, CDR2 FYNNEI. Unmatched junction bases numbered 10, after V lost 5 bases and J lost 0 bases. CDR3 protein: CASSLTGGPIQAKNIQYF. The DNA for the CDR3 is TGTGCCAGCAGTTTGACAGGGGGCCCCATACAAGCCAAAAACATTCAGTACTTC.

J is TRBJ2-3 and V is TRBV18; TRBD1 is a possible D gene (5 bases). CDR1 and CDR2 (germline): KGHSH, LQKENI. The CDR3 consists of 15 residues. Trimming took off 2 bases at V and 5 bases at J, with 14 bases between the two ends. The CDR3 region has the DNA TGTGCCAGCTCACCAGGTATAGGGGCAGGAGATACGCAGTATTTT. Its protein is CASSPGIGAGDTQYF.

The chain uses TRBV28 and TRBJ1-1; TRBD1 might be the D (5 bases). The CDR3 covers 15 residues. CDR1 is MDHEN and CDR2 is SYDVKM in the germline V gene. Deletions cut 6 bases from V and 4 bases from J, with 18 bases between. The CDR3 DNA is TGTGCCAGCAGCCCCGGAGGAGGGGTTAGCACTGAAGCTTTCTTT. Its protein is CASSPGGGVSTEAFF.

The DNA for the CDR3 is TGTGCCAGCTCGAGGAGAGAGGGAAAACTGTTTTTT. Protein product: CASSRREGKLFF. The V and J genes are TRBV6-5 and TRBJ1-4; no clear D. Per the germline V gene, CDR1 is MNHEY and CDR2 is SVGAGI. V was trimmed by 8 bases and J by 10 bases, leaving 14 bases between them. This CDR3 spans 12 amino acids.

This clone occurred once. The rearrangement joins TRBV5-6 to TRBJ1-5; D possibly corresponds to TRBD1 (6 bases). Germline CDR1 is SGHDT and CDR2 is YYEEEE. The CDR3 has 13 amino acids. V was pared by 4 bases and J by 5 bases, with 10 bases between. CDR3 nucleotide sequence: TGTGCCAGCAGCGGGAGGGGGGATCAGCCCCAGCATTTT. Residues: CASSGRGDQPQHF.

In its sample, this clone was seen once. This chain uses TRBV28 with TRBJ1-2; tentatively, D is TRBD1 (5 bases). V shed 5 bases and J shed 8 bases, with 18 bases lying between them. Germline V gives CDR1 MDHEN, CDR2 SYDVKM. The CDR3 is 14 residues long. The CDR3 DNA is TGTGCCAGCAGTCGCAGTAGGGGTGCAAGGGGCTACACCTTC. The encoded protein is CASSRSRGARGYTF.

The chain carries TRBV28 and TRBJ1-2, with D unresolved. The germline V gene encodes CDR1 MDHEN and CDR2 SYDVKM. V shed 5 bases and J shed 5 bases, with 12 bases lying between them. The CDR3 is made up of 13 amino acids. In nucleotides, the CDR3 is TGTGCCAGCAGTCTAGCGGGATCTTATGGCTACACCTTC. As protein: CASSLAGSYGYTF.

This chain links TRBV12-3 or TRBV12-4 with TRBJ2-5; tentatively, D is TRBD2 (5 bases). Trimming took 6 bases from V and 6 from J, leaving 14 bases between them. The CDR3 length is 13 residues. The CDR3 DNA is TGTGCCAGCAGCCCGGACTTTACACAGACCCAGTACTTC. Protein sequence: CASSPDFTQTQYF.

The J gene is TRBJ2-7, the V gene TRBV28, with 8 bases fitting TRBD2. CDR1 is MDHEN, CDR2 SYDVKM, per germline. Trimming cost V 5 bases and J 4 bases; bases outside gene matches: 4. The CDR3 loop spans 13 amino acids. For the CDR3, the DNA is TGTGCCAGCAGTAGCGGGAGCTTGTACGAGCAGTACTTC. It codes for CASSSGSLYEQYF.

This clone showed up just once. This rearrangement joins TRBV18 to TRBJ2-1, with D unclear. CDR3 size: 13 residues. Trimming removed 3 bases from V and 4 bases from J, with 7 bases in between. Looked up from germline, CDR1 is KGHSH and CDR2 is LQKENI. This CDR3 reads CASSPAVYNEQFF. CDR3 nucleotide sequence: TGTGCCAGCTCACCCGCAGTATACAATGAGCAGTTCTTC. Full variable domain (remainder filled in from reference TRBV18 and TRBJ2-1): NAGVMQNPRHLVRRRGQEARLRCSPMKGHSHVYWYRQLPEEGLKFMVYLQKENIIDESGMPKERFSAEFPKEGPSILRIQQVVRGDSAAYFCASSPAVYNEQFFGPGTRLTVL.

The V gene is TRBV2, the J gene TRBJ1-1; D not certain. Trimming removed 7 bases from V and 0 bases from J, with 12 bases in between. The germline V gene encodes CDR1 SNHLY and CDR2 FYNNEI. This CDR3 spans 14 amino acids. The CDR3 region is CASTPKRMNTEAFF. In DNA form, the CDR3 reads TGTGCCAGCACCCCTAAGCGGATGAACACTGAAGCTTTCTTT.

J is TRBJ1-1 and V is TRBV29-1; 7 nucleotides line up with TRBD1. The CDR3 covers 14 residues. Germline V CDR1 and CDR2: SQVTM, ANQGSEA. V lost 1 base to trimming and J lost 1 base; unmatched junction nucleotides: 3. CDR3 sequence (DNA): TGCAGCGTTGAAGCATGGGACAGGAACACTGAAGCTTTCTTT. It is translated as CSVEAWDRNTEAFF.